Each of the 21 T cell receptor beta chains below was sequenced from the same sample in a study of radiotherapy plus CTLA-4 blockade in lung cancer. The repertoire was sequenced with immunoSEQ multiplex PCR; TCRdb's copy has only in-frame clones and lacks some. The sample includes around 82,000 clones, about 84% of them seen just once. The specimen comprised peripheral blood, sampled from a patient treated with radiotherapy plus ipilimumab. The receptor source for this set is a human donor with non-small cell lung cancer who had stable disease on radiotherapy plus ipilimumab.

This chain links TRBV10-1 with TRBJ2-1; D tentatively reads TRBD1 or TRBD2 (6 bases each). The germline gives CDR1 WNHNN, CDR2 SYGVQD (reference sequence). V dropped 2 bases and J dropped 4 bases, with 9 bases sitting between them. This CDR3 spans 14 amino acids. In DNA form, the CDR3 reads TGCGCCAGCAGTGAGCGGGGGCGATACAATGAGCAGTTCTTC. It yields the protein CASSERGRYNEQFF.

This clone has a handful of counts. The chain uses TRBV12-5 and TRBJ1-1, with D unresolved. This CDR3 is 13 amino acids long. Germline V lookup: CDR1 LGHNT, CDR2 FRNRAP. Trimming cost V 2 bases and J 6 bases, with 10 bases left between them. This CDR3 is CASGLSRGAEAFF. DNA of the CDR3: TGTGCTAGTGGTTTGTCCCGGGGTGCTGAAGCTTTCTTT.

In this sample, this clone turned up a few times. This chain joins TRBV6-5 and TRBJ1-1; possible D gene TRBD1, 5 bases. The V gene lost 2 bases and the J gene lost 1 base, with 5 bases spanning the gap. Germline V gene lookup returns CDR1 MNHEY and CDR2 SVGAGI. This CDR3 region has 13 residues. CDR3 amino acids: CASSYGGNTEAFF. The CDR3 bases are TGTGCCAGCAGTTACGGGGGGAACACTGAAGCTTTCTTT.

V usage is TRBV18 and J usage is TRBJ1-5, with D uncertain. The CDR3 totals 16 residues. Germline CDR1 reads KGHSH; CDR2 reads LQKENI. V dropped 2 bases and J dropped 0 bases, with 11 bases sitting between them. Here the CDR3 DNA reads TGTGCCAGCTCACCATCCCTTAAGAATAGCAATCAGCCCCAGCATTTT. Its protein is CASSPSLKNSNQPQHF.

CDR3 nucleotide sequence: TGTGCCAGCAGGTATTCCGGGACAGGGGGGTATAGCAATCAGCCCCAGCATTTT. Translated, it gives CASRYSGTGGYSNQPQHF. V and J are TRBV5-6 and TRBJ1-5, with TRBD1 matching 11 bases. The germline CDR1 and CDR2 sequences are SGHDT and YYEEEE. Losses at the gene ends were 5 bases for V and 0 bases for J; bases not matched to a gene: 10. CDR3 length equals 18 residues. Based on the CDR3 plus reference TRBV5-6 and TRBJ1-5, the full variable domain is DAGVTQSPTHLIKTRGQQVTLRCSPKSGHDTVSWYQQALGQGPQFIFQYYEEEERQRGNFPDRFSGHQFPNYSSELNVNALLLGDSALYLCASRYSGTGGYSNQPQHFGDGTRLSIL.

The chain couples TRBV4-2 to TRBJ2-2; possible D gene TRBD2, 5 bases. Germline CDR1 is LGHNA and CDR2 is YNFKEQ. The V end lost 1 base, the J end lost 6 bases, and 9 bases lay between the germline ends. The CDR3 consists of 14 residues. The CDR3 bases are TGTGCCAGCAGCCAAGTGCTAGCCCCCGGGGAGCTGTTTTTT. Translation gives CASSQVLAPGELFF.

The chain joins TRBV27 to TRBJ1-1; D gene unclear. The V end was cut by 5 bases, the J end by 3 bases, with 19 bases between. The length of the CDR3 is 16 residues. Germline CDR1 MNHEY, CDR2 SMNVEV (reference sequence). CDR3 residues: CASSPRLTYVDTEAFF. CDR3 coding DNA: TGTGCCAGCAGTCCCCGCCTTACCTACGTCGACACTGAAGCTTTCTTT.

This chain connects TRBV5-6 to TRBJ2-1, with 7 bases aligning to TRBD1. CDR1 and CDR2 (germline): SGHDT, YYEEEE. V lost 4 bases and J lost 5; bases outside the gene matches: 12. This CDR3 has 16 amino acids. CDR3 sequence (DNA): TGTGCCAGCAGCAAGGAGCAGGGGGTAAAGGACAATGAGCAGTTCTTC. Its protein is CASSKEQGVKDNEQFF.

For the CDR3, the DNA is TGCGCCAGCAGCTTGGTAACTAGCGGGAGGGCTTATACGCAGTATTTT. It yields the protein CASSLVTSGRAYTQYF. The rearrangement uses TRBV5-1 and TRBJ2-3; TRBD2 aligns across 13 bases. V trimming: 0 bases; J trimming: 7 bases; junction bases outside the gene matches: 5. Germline lookup yields CDR1 SGHRS and CDR2 YFSETQ. The CDR3 runs to 16 residues.

This sequence joins TRBV4-2 and TRBJ2-3; D is possibly TRBD2 (7 bases). Per the germline V gene, CDR1 is LGHNA and CDR2 is YNFKEQ. V gave up 0 bases and J gave up 3 bases, with 13 bases separating them. This CDR3 spans 16 amino acids. CDR3 residues: CASSQEEGGGTDTQYF. CDR3 in DNA: TGTGCCAGCAGCCAAGAAGAAGGGGGAGGGACAGATACGCAGTATTTT.

The chain couples TRBV19 to TRBJ2-5, with 12 bases that match TRBD2. CDR3 size: 16 residues. Germline V gives CDR1 LNHDA, CDR2 SQIVND (reference sequence). V trimming: 5 bases; J trimming: 4 bases; junction bases outside the gene matches: 8. The CDR3 nucleotides read TGTGCCAGTAGTCTTAGGACTAGCGGGACACTAGAGACCCAGTACTTC. This translates into CASSLRTSGTLETQYF.

The chain combines TRBV29-1 with TRBJ2-7; 12 bases are shared with TRBD1. This CDR3 is built from 15 residues. In germline, CDR1 is SQVTM, CDR2 ANQGSEA. The junction had 6 bases not matched to a gene; V was cut back by 0 bases and J by 6 bases. The CDR3 DNA follows: TGCAGCGTTGAAGATGTGGGACAGGGGGCCCTCGAGCAGTACTTC. This translates into CSVEDVGQGALEQYF.

The chain employs TRBV5-8 and TRBJ1-5; 10 positions agree with TRBD1. The CDR3 covers 17 residues. With 0 bases clipped from V and 1 base from J, the junction kept 4 bases outside the gene matches. Germline V gives CDR1 SGHTS, CDR2 YDEGEE. The CDR3: CASSLAGTGVSNQPQHF. DNA for the CDR3: TGTGCCAGCAGCTTGGCTGGGACAGGGGTAAGCAATCAGCCCCAGCATTTT.

The rearrangement links TRBV28 to TRBJ2-5; no definite D call. CDR1 MDHEN and CDR2 SYDVKM come from the germline V gene. The CDR3 spans 14 residues. Trimming shortened V by 3 bases and J by 2 bases, and 10 bases separated the two germline ends. CDR3 loop: CASSFGGAQETQYF. Here the CDR3 DNA reads TGTGCCAGCAGTTTTGGCGGAGCACAAGAGACCCAGTACTTC.

The rearrangement uses TRBV30 and TRBJ1-1, with 8 bases that match TRBD1. Germline V CDR1 and CDR2: GTSNPN, SVGIG (reference sequence). V shed 2 bases, J shed 7 bases, and the junction held 9 bases outside the gene matches. The CDR3 consists of 14 residues. The CDR3 is CAWSLTGVRNEAFF. The CDR3 bases are TGTGCCTGGAGTTTGACAGGGGTACGTAATGAAGCTTTCTTT.

The chain is built from TRBV10-1 and TRBJ2-3; no definite D call. CDR1 and CDR2 (germline): WNHNN, SYGVQD (reference sequence). The V end lost 4 bases, the J end lost 0 bases, and 8 bases lay between the germline ends. The CDR3 is made up of 14 amino acids. CDR3 region: CASSGFSSTDTQYF. DNA of the CDR3: TGCGCCAGCAGTGGGTTCTCTAGCACAGATACGCAGTATTTT.

CDR3 in amino acids: CASSLDRGDEQFF. In DNA, the CDR3 is TGTGCCAGCAGCTTAGATAGGGGCGATGAGCAGTTCTTC. The rearrangement joins TRBV11-2 to TRBJ2-1; a possible D gene is TRBD1 (5 bases). This CDR3 spans 13 amino acids. In germline, CDR1 is SGHAT, CDR2 FQNNGV. Trimming shortened V by 0 bases and J by 8 bases, and 8 bases separated the two germline ends.

This clone was picked up one time. The V gene is TRBV10-2, the J gene TRBJ1-1; maybe TRBD1 (5 bases). CDR1 is WSHSY, CDR2 SAAADI, per germline. The CDR3 consists of 12 residues. This CDR3 is CAGRGTNTEAFF. CDR3 bases: TGCGCAGGGAGAGGGACGAACACTGAAGCTTTCTTT.

The chain has TRBV30 and TRBJ1-5, with D uncertain. This CDR3 comprises 13 residues. Trimming removed 3 bases at V and 3 bases at J, with 9 bases between. Looked up from germline, CDR1 is GTSNPN and CDR2 is SVGIG (reference sequence). The CDR3 DNA is TGTGCCTGGAGCGCAGGTGTCAATCAGCCCCAGCATTTT. It yields the protein CAWSAGVNQPQHF.

The chain joins TRBV5-1 to TRBJ1-2; 10 bases line up with TRBD1. The junction had 9 bases not matched to a gene; V was cut back by 5 bases and J by 8 bases. The CDR3 has 14 residues. Germline lookup yields CDR1 SGHRS and CDR2 YFSETQ. CDR3 protein: CASSSTGGASGYTF. DNA of the CDR3: TGCGCCAGCAGTTCGACAGGGGGCGCGTCCGGCTACACCTTC. Based on the CDR3 plus reference TRBV5-1 and TRBJ1-2, the full variable domain is KAGVTQTPRYLIKTRGQQVTLSCSPISGHRSVSWYQQTPGQGLQFLFEYFSETQRNKGNFPGRFSGRQFSNSRSEMNVSTLELGDSALYLCASSSTGGASGYTFGSGTRLTVV.

This clone was counted a single time. The J gene is TRBJ1-2, the V gene TRBV13; D ambiguous. The germline V gene encodes CDR1 PRHDT and CDR2 FYEKMQ (reference sequence). V lost 4 bases, J lost 3 bases, and 9 bases lay in between. The CDR3 contains 13 residues. CDR3 sequence: CASSSGSHYGYTF. DNA for the CDR3: TGTGCCAGCAGCTCCGGGTCTCACTATGGCTACACCTTC.